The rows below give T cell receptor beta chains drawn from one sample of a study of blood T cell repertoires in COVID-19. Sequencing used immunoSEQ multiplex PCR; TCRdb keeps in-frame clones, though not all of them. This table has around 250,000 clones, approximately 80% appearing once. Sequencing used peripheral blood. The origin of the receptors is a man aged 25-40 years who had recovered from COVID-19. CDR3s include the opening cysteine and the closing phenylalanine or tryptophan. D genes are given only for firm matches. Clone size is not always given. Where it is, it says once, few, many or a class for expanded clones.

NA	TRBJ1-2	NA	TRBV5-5	TGTGCCAGCACCCGGGAGCGCGGGTCCCACTATGGCTACACCTTC	CASTRERGSHYGYTF
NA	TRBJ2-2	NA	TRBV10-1	TGCGCCAGCAGCTATGGTACGGCCGGGGAGCTGTTTTTT	CASSYGTAGELFF
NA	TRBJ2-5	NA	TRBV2	TGTGCCAGCAGTGGGAGGGGCGGGGAGACCCAGTACTTC	CASSGRGGETQYF
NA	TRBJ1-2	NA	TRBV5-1	TGCGCCAGCAGCAGCGGAGGACTAGGGGATATCTATGGCTACACCTTC	CASSSGGLGDIYGYTF
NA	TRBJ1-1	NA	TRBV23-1	TGCGCCATCGGGAGGGACACCGGGAACACTGAAGCTTTCTTT	CAIGRDTGNTEAFF
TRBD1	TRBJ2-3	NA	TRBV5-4	TGTGCCAGCAGCTTTGACAGGGCCGGCCCCAGCACAGATACGCAGTATTTT	CASSFDRAGPSTDTQYF
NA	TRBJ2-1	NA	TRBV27	TGTGCCAGCAGTGACGGACTACCTCAGTACAATGAGCAGTTCTTC	CASSDGLPQYNEQFF
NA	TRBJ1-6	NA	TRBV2	TGTGCCAGCAGTGTGAGGCAGAATAATTCACCCCTCCACTTT	CASSVRQNNSPLHF
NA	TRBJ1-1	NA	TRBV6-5	TGTGCCAGCACCCTCCCCAGGGGCACTGAAGCTTTCTTT	CASTLPRGTEAFF
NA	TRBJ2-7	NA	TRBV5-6	TGTGCCAGCAGCTTGGCCTGGCGGGCCTACGAGCAGTACTTC	CASSLAWRAYEQYF
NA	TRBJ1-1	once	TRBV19	TGTGCCAGTATCACCCACGTCGGGGGACCAAGGGCTGAAGCTTTCTTT	CASITHVGGPRAEAFF
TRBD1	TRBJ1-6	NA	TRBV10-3	TGTGCCATCAGACAGGGGTTGGAAAGTTCACCCCTCCACTTT	CAIRQGLESSPLHF
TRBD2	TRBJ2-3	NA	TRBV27	TGTGCCAGCAGTGGGACACGACTAGCGGGGGGCCTAACCGCCACAGATACGCAGTATTTT	CASSGTRLAGGLTATDTQYF